This T cell receptor (beta chain) was recorded in a study of cytomegalovirus exposure and HLA in healthy donors. The wider study: Clustering assigned approximately 78% of the roughly 400 genotyped donors to the Caucasian-associated ancestry cluster. Study-level findings and limits: Cytomegalovirus association was assigned to more than 150 TCR beta chains. As a later analysis revealed, most CMV-associated TCR beta chains appeared HLA-restricted.

The PCR ran on 60 Vbeta and 13 Jbeta primers. Here immunoSEQ multiplex PCR was the method, and the copy in TCRdb shows in-frame clones only, minus some. The sample includes 240,000 or so clones, 70% to 90% of them seen just once. About this clone: Its target is not known.

CDR3 size: 15 residues. CDR1 is SGHRS and CDR2 is YFSETQ in the germline V gene. V lost 0 bases, J lost 2 bases, and 2 bases stayed unmatched. J is TRBJ2-1 and V is TRBV5-1; 7 positions agree with TRBD2. Material: PBMCs. The clonotype originates from a woman aged 60-70 years in good health and CMV-seropositive. Here the CDR3 reads CASSLEGTTYNEQFF. The CDR3 DNA follows: TGCGCCAGCAGCTTGGAGGGGACTACCTACAATGAGCAGTTCTTC.